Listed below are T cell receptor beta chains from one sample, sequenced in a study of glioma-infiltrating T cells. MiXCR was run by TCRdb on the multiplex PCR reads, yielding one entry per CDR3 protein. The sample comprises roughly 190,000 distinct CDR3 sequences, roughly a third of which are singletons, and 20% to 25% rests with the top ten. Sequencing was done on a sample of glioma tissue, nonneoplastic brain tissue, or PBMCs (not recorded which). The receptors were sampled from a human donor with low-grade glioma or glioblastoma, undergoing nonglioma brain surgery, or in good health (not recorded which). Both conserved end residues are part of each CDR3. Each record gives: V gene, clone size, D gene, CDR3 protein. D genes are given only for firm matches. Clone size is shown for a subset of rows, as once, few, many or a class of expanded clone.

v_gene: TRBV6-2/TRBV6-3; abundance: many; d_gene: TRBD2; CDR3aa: CASREYKRESSYNEQFF
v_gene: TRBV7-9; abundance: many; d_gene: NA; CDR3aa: CASSDSRGEQYF
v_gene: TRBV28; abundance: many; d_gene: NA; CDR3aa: CASTSRQGSDSPLHF
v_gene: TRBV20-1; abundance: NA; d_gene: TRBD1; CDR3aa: CSASSPRDRDHEQFF
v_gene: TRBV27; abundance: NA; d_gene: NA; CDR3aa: CASSLSFSYEQYF
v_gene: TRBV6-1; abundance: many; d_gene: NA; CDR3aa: CASSYGGLNTEAFF
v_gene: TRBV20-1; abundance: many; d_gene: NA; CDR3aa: CSARANGYTF
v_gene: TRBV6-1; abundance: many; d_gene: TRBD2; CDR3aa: CASNLPSGLSGEQYF
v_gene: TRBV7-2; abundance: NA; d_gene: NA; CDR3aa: CASSLEAGPHARVFF
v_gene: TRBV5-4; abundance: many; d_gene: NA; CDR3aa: CASSRRGTSGEQYF
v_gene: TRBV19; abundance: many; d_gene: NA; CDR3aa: CASSITRDTYEQYF
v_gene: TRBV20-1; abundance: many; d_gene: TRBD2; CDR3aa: CSANERGYNEQFF
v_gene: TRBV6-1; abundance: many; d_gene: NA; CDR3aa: CASSEATGNQPQHF
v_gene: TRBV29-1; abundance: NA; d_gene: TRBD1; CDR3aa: CSVVTVTGGTGELFF
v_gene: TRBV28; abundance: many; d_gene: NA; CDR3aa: CASEPGGDEKLFF
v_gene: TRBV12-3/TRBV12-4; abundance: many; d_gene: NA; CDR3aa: CASSLQGRGYTF
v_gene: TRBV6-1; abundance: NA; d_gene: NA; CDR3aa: CASRRDNTADTQYF
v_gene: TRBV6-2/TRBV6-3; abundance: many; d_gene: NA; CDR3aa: CASSPIPYEQYF
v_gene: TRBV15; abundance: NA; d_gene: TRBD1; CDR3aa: CATRPFWTGSTDTQYF
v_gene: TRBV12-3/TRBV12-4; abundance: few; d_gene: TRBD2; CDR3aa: CASSMGLAGGDYEQYF
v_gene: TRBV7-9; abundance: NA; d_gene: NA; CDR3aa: CASSLGGKDGYTF
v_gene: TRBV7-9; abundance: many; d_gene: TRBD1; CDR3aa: CASSPFRGRRSYNEQFF
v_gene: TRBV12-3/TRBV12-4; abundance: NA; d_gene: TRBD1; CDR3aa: CASSLTGQGGTEAFF
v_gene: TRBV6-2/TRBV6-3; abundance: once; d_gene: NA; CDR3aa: CVSSYSWDSYGYTF
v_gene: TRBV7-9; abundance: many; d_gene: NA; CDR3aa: CASPRGSLPGLGYQQFF
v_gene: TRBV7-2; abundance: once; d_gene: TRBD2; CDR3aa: CASSFRTSGAYQETQYF
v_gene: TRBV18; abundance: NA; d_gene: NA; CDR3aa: CASSQLTPSPYNEQFF
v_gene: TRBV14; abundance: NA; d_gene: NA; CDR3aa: CDSSLERLRNQPQHF
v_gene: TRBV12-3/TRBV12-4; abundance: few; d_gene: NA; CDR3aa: CASSADRNTGELFF
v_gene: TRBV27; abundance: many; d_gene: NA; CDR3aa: CASSFGEAYEQYF
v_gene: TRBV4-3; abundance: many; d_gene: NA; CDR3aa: CASSPHPGPRGDNEQFF
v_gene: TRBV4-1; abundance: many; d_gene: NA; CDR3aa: CASSQERTGTQYF
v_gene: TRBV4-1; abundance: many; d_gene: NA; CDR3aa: CASSQGHLQETQYF
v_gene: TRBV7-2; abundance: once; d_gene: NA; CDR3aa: CASSLALPTLTDTQYF
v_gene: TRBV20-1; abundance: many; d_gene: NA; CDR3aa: CSARLSNQPQHF
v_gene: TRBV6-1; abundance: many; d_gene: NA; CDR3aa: CASSRIVGLYEQYF
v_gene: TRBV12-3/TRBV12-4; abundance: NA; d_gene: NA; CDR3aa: CASTQGGGTGELFF
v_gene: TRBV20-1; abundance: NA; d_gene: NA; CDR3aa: CSARYCFTEAFF
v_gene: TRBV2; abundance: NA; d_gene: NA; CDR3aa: CASSARQGGFNEQFF
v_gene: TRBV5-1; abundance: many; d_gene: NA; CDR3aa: CASSLAGKGTDTQYF
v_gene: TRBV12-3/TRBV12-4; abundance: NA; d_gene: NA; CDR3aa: CANALGGFSDTQYF
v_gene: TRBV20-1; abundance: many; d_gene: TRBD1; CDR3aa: CSARDMGQGAYITFF
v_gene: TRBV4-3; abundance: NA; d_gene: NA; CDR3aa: CASSQGRGQDYGYTF
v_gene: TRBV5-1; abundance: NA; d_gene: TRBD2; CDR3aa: CASSLGSSGRADTQYF
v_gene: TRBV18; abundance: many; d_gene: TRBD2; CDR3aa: CASSPPSGSPYNEQFF
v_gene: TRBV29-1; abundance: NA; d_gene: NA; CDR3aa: CSVIGSLTDTKYF
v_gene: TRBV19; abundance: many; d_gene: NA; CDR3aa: CASSLSGEQPQHF
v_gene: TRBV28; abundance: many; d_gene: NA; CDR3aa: CASSFPYRVYEQYF
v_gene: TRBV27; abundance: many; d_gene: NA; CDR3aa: CASSLSGGTYEQYF